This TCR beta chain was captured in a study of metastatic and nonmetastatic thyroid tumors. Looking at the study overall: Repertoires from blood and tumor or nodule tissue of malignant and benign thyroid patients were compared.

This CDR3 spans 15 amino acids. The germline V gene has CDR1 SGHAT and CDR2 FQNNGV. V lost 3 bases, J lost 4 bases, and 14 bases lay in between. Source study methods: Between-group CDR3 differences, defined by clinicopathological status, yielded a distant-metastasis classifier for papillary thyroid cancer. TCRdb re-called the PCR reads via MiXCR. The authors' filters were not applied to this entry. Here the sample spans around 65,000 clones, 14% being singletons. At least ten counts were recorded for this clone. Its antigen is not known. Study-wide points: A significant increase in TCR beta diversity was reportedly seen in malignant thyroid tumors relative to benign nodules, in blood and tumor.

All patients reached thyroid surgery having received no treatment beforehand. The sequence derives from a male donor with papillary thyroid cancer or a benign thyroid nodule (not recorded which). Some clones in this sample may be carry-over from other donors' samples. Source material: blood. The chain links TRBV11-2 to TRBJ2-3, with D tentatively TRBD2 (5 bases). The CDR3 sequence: CASSLREGGADTQYF. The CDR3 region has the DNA TGTGCCAGCAGCTTGAGAGAGGGCGGAGCAGATACGCAGTATTTT.